The 13 T cell receptor beta chains given below trace back to one sample, sequenced in a study of blood T cells in healthy people across ages (dated by TCRdb to between 2015 and 2016). The receptor library was made with 5' RACE. Sequencing was carried out with an Illumina HiSeq 2500. A second PCR of roughly 6 to 12 cycles was run with a J-beta primer mix and a sample-barcoded 5' primer. The public reads were reprocessed in TCRdb via fastp at Q25 and MiXCR, keeping in-frame beta chains. Identical CDR3 proteins give one entry, which carries the most common genes and DNA. A total of about 1.5 million distinct CDR3 sequences appear in this sample, 35% to 45% of them only once. Together, the top ten hold less than 5% of the sample. Material for sequencing was blood. The receptors derive from a woman under 30 in good health.

Comment on this clonotype: At one end, the junction sequence differs from germline, possibly due to a read error. The chain joins TRBV7-2 to TRBJ1-5, with a tentative D call TRBD1 (6 bases). CDR1 is SGHTA and CDR2 is FQGNSA in the germline V gene. This CDR3 has 14 amino acids. The DNA of the CDR3 is TGTGCCTGCAGCCTAGGGGCAGGGGATCAGCCCCAGCATTTT. Protein sequence: CACSLGAGDQPQHF.

This chain links TRBV9 with TRBJ1-1; D is unresolved. V was trimmed by 1 base and J by 11 bases, leaving 12 bases between them. The CDR3 is 12 residues long. CDR1 is SGDLS and CDR2 is YYNGEE in the germline V gene. CDR3 amino acids: CASSVSGGGAFF. CDR3 bases: TGTGCCAGCAGCGTATCGGGCGGTGGGGCTTTCTTT.

There are a few counts of this clonotype. The V gene is TRBV28, the J gene TRBJ2-3; 11 bases align to TRBD2. CDR1 MDHEN and CDR2 SYDVKM come from the germline V gene. CDR3 length: 15 amino acids. Germline trimming cut 6 bases from V and 2 bases from J; bases unmatched to any gene: 4. As DNA, the CDR3 is TGTGCCAGCAGCAATAGCGGGAGGGCCACAGATACGCAGTATTTT. Protein sequence: CASSNSGRATDTQYF.

The chain's CDR3 is CASSWGGLAGSTDTQYF. CDR3 nucleotides: TGCGCCAGCAGCTGGGGAGGACTAGCGGGTAGCACAGATACGCAGTATTTT. The chain couples TRBV5-1 to TRBJ2-3, with 11 bases identical to TRBD2. Germline assignment: CDR1 SGHRS and CDR2 YFSETQ. The J segment lost 0 bases and the V segment lost 3 bases, leaving 6 bases of the junction unmatched. The CDR3 covers 17 residues.

V is TRBV18 and J is TRBJ2-5; 7 nucleotides align to TRBD1. The CDR3 runs 14 residues. V lost 3 bases and J lost 11; bases outside the gene matches: 12. The germline V gene encodes CDR1 KGHSH and CDR2 LQKENI. The CDR3 DNA follows: TGTGCCAGCTCACCGAATCCACAGGGGAATGAGCAGTACTTC. Translation gives CASSPNPQGNEQYF.

The V call is TRBV13, the J call TRBJ1-1, with a possible D match to TRBD1 (5 bases). The CDR3 is 14 amino acids. The V end lost 5 bases, the J end lost 1 base, and 11 bases lay between the germline ends. CDR1 is PRHDT and CDR2 is FYEKMQ in the germline V gene (reference sequence). The CDR3 DNA sequence: TGTGCCAGCAGCCCGACAGCAACGAACACTGAAGCTTTCTTT. Its protein product is CASSPTATNTEAFF.

The V call is TRBV20-1, the J call TRBJ2-7, with 12 bases identical to TRBD2. Unmatched junction bases numbered 25, after V lost 6 bases and J lost 7 bases. Germline assignment: CDR1 DFQATT and CDR2 SNEGSKA (reference sequence). The CDR3 is 19 residues long. The DNA for the CDR3 is TGCAGTGCCGGACTAGCGGGGCGTTTGATTAGAGGGATTTACAATGAGCAGTACTTC. It encodes CSAGLAGRLIRGIYNEQYF.

The chain has TRBV7-8 and TRBJ2-5; possibly TRBD1 for D (6 bases). Germline V lookup: CDR1 SGHVS, CDR2 FQNEAQ. This CDR3 has 14 residues. The V end was cut by 3 bases, the J end by 2 bases, with 10 bases between. CDR3 in DNA: TGTGCCAGCAGCTTCTGGACAGCACAAGAGACCCAGTACTTC. It codes for CASSFWTAQETQYF.

The V gene is TRBV6-2 or TRBV6-3, the J gene TRBJ1-4; the match to TRBD1 covers 7 bases. Germline-derived CDR1 and CDR2 are MNHEY and SVGEGT. The CDR3 totals 15 residues. Unmatched junction bases numbered 6, after V lost 8 bases and J lost 0 bases. CDR3 coding DNA: TGTGCCAGCGGAGGGGGCGGTGCAACTAATGAAAAACTGTTTTTT. It yields the protein CASGGGGATNEKLFF.

This clonotype turned up a few times. The CDR3: CASSQRAGMGYTF. The CDR3 coding sequence is TGCGCCAGCAGCCAGAGGGCCGGGATGGGCTACACCTTC. The J gene is TRBJ1-2, the V gene TRBV4-3, with D hard to call. CDR1 and CDR2 (germline): LGHNA, YSLEER. The CDR3 consists of 13 residues. Trimming stripped 3 bases from V and 8 bases from J, with 13 bases between.

The V and J genes are TRBV9 and TRBJ2-6, with a tentative D call TRBD1 (6 bases). Trimming cost V 0 bases and J 2 bases, with 9 bases left between them. This CDR3 has 16 amino acids. Germline values: CDR1 SGDLS, CDR2 YYNGEE. The CDR3 protein is CASSVDSGAGANVLTF. The CDR3 coding sequence is TGTGCCAGCAGCGTAGACTCAGGGGCTGGGGCCAACGTCCTGACTTTC.

The V gene is TRBV9, the J gene TRBJ2-5; the D gene is possibly TRBD2 (7 bases). The CDR3 spans 17 residues. The germline V gene has CDR1 SGDLS and CDR2 YYNGEE. V was pared by 0 bases and J by 11 bases, with 26 bases between. The CDR3 here is CASSVDGGRIRGNEQYF. CDR3 coding DNA: TGTGCCAGCAGCGTAGACGGGGGGCGAATCCGGGGCAATGAGCAGTACTTC.

The chain has TRBV11-3 and TRBJ2-5, with 9 bases fitting TRBD1. V lost 5 bases, J lost 11 bases, and 9 bases stayed unmatched. Germline V CDR1 and CDR2: SGHNT, YENEEA. The CDR3 extends over 13 amino acids. In DNA form, the CDR3 reads TGTGCCAGCAGCGGGACAGGGAGGAATGAGCAGTACTTC. This translates into CASSGTGRNEQYF.